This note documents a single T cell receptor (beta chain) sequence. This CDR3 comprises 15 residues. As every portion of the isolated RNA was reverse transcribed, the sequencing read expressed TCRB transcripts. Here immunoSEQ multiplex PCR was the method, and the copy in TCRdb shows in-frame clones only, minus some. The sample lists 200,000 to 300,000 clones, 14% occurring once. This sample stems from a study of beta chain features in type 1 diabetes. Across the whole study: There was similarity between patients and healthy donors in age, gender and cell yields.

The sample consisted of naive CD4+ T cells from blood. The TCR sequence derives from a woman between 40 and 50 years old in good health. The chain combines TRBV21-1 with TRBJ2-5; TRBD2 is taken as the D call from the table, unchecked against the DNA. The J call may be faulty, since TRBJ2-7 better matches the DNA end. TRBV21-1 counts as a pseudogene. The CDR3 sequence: CASGRLAGASYEQYF. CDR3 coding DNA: TGTGCCAGCGGGAGACTAGCGGGGGCCTCCTACGAGCAGTACTTC.